The 7 T cell receptor delta chains below were found in one sample sequenced in a study of gamma-delta chains in newborns, infants, children. TCRdb ran CATT on the reads. In the table there are roughly 11,000 delta-chain clones, about 3.6% of which are singletons. Sequencing was performed on blood. The receptors originated from a child who was a newborn, infant or young child, either healthy, febrile or measles-vaccinated (not recorded which).

Note on this clone: The sample has other DNA sequences that encode this CDR3 too. The V call is TRDV1, the J call TRDJ1; the D is unclear. The length of the CDR3 is 16 residues. Germline V CDR1 and CDR2: TSWWSYY, QGS. V lost 7 bases, J lost 0 bases, and 18 bases lay in between. The CDR3 protein is CALDENAMRYTDKLIF. CDR3 nucleotide sequence: TGTGCTCTTGATGAAAACGCGATGAGATACACCGATAAACTCATCTTT.

This clone was observed a handful of times. The CDR3 region is CALGVRRRAWGPAAKLIF. In DNA form, the CDR3 reads TGTGCTCTTGGGGTTCGTCGTCGGGCCTGGGGGCCAGCCGCGAAACTCATCTTT. The gene calls are TRDV1 and TRDJ1; TRDD3 matches at 7 bases. This CDR3 contains 18 residues. Germline assignment: CDR1 TSWWSYY and CDR2 QGS. V was pared by 4 bases and J by 8 bases, with 22 bases of the junction left unmatched.

Here the CDR3 reads CALPNPAFGWYWGVSSPAQLFF. The DNA for the CDR3 is TGTGCTCTCCCAAACCCAGCCTTCGGATGGTACTGGGGGGTCTCCTCCCCAGCACAACTCTTCTTT. The J gene was identified as TRDJ2, and no V gene was called; the table calls TRDD3, which could not be checked here. The CDR3 has 22 residues.

The sample holds a few counts of this clone. The protein that TCRdb holds for this DNA derives from a much larger clone and differs from the translated DNA at residue 8, which likely indicates a read error; the protein shown here is translated from the DNA. The CDR3 sequence: CACELLGCAIDTDKLIF. The CDR3 DNA is TGTGCCTGTGAACTACTGGGGTGCGCCATAGACACCGATAAACTCATCTTT. This chain uses TRDV2 with TRDJ1; 7 bases line up with TRDD3. CDR1 GEAIGNYY and CDR2 EKD come from the germline V gene. The CDR3 is made up of 17 amino acids. Trimming removed 4 bases from V and 0 bases from J; junction bases left unmatched: 13.

This clone was seen only a few times. The V call is TRDV3, the J call TRDJ1, with 7 bases aligning to TRDD3. The CDR3 is 16 residues long. With 1 base clipped from V and 0 bases from J, the junction kept 11 bases outside the gene matches. Per germline, CDR1 TVYSNPD and CDR2 GDNSRS (reference sequence). The CDR3 sequence: CAFMGIGGAYTDKLIF. The CDR3 nucleotides are TGTGCCTTTATGGGGATTGGGGGAGCGTACACCGATAAACTCATCTTT.

Only a few counts were recorded for this clone. The chain carries TRDV1 and TRDJ1; perhaps TRDD3 as D (5 bases). Germline V gene lookup returns CDR1 TSWWSYY and CDR2 QGS. There are 22 residues in the CDR3. V gave up 4 bases and J gave up 0 bases, with 33 bases separating them. The CDR3 spells CALGGPAFGKVLVKSYTDKLIF. CDR3 bases: TGTGCTCTTGGGGGGCCGGCATTCGGAAAAGTACTGGTGAAGAGCTACACCGATAAACTCATCTTT.

There are a few counts of this clone. The amino acid sequence in TCRdb belongs to a much larger clone and departs from this DNA's translation at residue 3, likely a sequencing read error; the sequence shown is translated from the DNA. V gene TRDV2 combines with J gene TRDJ1, with D possibly matching TRDD3 (5 bases). Per germline, CDR1 GEAIGNYY and CDR2 EKD. The CDR3 consists of 18 residues. For the CDR3, the DNA is TGTGCCCGTGACACCGTAACTCATAGGGGACCCGTCACCGATAAACTCATCTTT. Residues: CARDTVTHRGPVTDKLIF.